The T cell receptor (beta chain) described here comes from a study of T cell repertoires in cytomegalovirus infection. Study overall: Epitope selection comprised recently identified HLA-C-restricted CMV epitopes and well-studied HLA-B-restricted CMV epitopes. Evidence of both CMV infection and a matching HLA type came from public TCR beta signatures. Study-level results: In two of eight donors, the top clonotype was HLA-C-restricted CMV-specific.

This clonotype turned up a few times. Its antigen is still unknown. TCRdb itself ran the reads through MiXCR, one entry per CDR3 protein. The table has some 940,000 distinct CDR3 sequences, less than 40% seen once. The CDR3 extends over 15 amino acids. Germline V lookup: CDR1 SGHVS, CDR2 FQNEAQ. Germline trimming cut 8 bases from V and 8 bases from J; bases unmatched to any gene: 11. The receptor was isolated from a human donor in good health (CMV status not recorded). Some clones in this sample may be carry-over from other donors' samples. The input for sequencing was cultured CD8+ T cells from PBMCs, taken from culture after CMV antigen stimulation. This chain connects TRBV7-8 to TRBJ2-1, with 11 bases identical to TRBD2. The CDR3 protein is CASSLAGGLGDEQFF. CDR3 bases: TGTGCCAGCTCATTAGCGGGGGGGCTTGGGGATGAGCAGTTCTTC.